The entry below gives a single T cell receptor (beta chain) sequence along with its context. Its specificity is not known. The table came from immunoSEQ multiplex PCR; TCRdb's copy has only in-frame clones and leaves some out. The table lists about 140,000 clones, 84% of them singletons, with approximately 1.4% in the top ten. The sample belongs to a study of cytomegalovirus exposure and HLA in healthy donors. Study-wide results and limits: Subsequent analysis revealed that first-cohort TCR clusters tended to co-occur in the roughly 120 validation repertoires. Most observed TCR sequences were rare, whereas some public TCRs were detected in many donors. Cytomegalovirus association was assigned to more than 150 TCR beta chains.

From the 120-subject validation cohort, which was separate from the approximately 670-subject first cohort, the donors were drawn. This TCR was sampled from a woman in her twenties or thirties in good health and CMV-seronegative. The sequenced sample consisted of PBMCs.

In DNA, the CDR3 is TGTGCCAGCAGCTTAGATCCCGGGGGGGCTAGCACAGATACGCAGTATTTT. It is translated as CASSLDPGGASTDTQYF. The chain has TRBV11-2 and TRBJ2-3; 8 bases fit TRBD2. The CDR3 spans 17 residues. V shed 0 bases and J 0 bases; nucleotides not matched to a gene: 5. The V gene's germline CDR1 is SGHAT and CDR2 FQNNGV. The full variable domain, rest sourced from reference TRBV11-2 and TRBJ2-3, is EAGVAQSPRYKIIEKRQSVAFWCNPISGHATLYWYQQILGQGPKLLIQFQNNGVVDDSQLPKDRFSAERLKGVDSTLKIQPAKLEDSAVYLCASSLDPGGASTDTQYFGPGTRLTVL.